The 21 T cell receptor beta chains in this list originate from one sample, sequenced in a study of graft-versus-host responses after intestinal transplantation. Measured with immunoSEQ multiplex PCR; TCRdb has only the in-frame clones, and not every one. The sample contains approximately 130,000 clones, approximately 94% of which appear only once. The antigens for these receptors are not known. This sample comprised unstimulated CD4+ T cells sorted from spleen or lymph node cells, obtained before intestinal transplant. These receptors all come from a human donor who received an intestinal transplant.

In this sample, this clone turned up once. The rearrangement uses TRBV7-2 and TRBJ2-2; TRBD2 matches at 10 bases. Trimming cost V 5 bases and J 6 bases; bases outside gene matches: 3. The CDR3 covers 14 residues. Germline V gene data show CDR1 as SGHTA and CDR2 as FQGNSA. CDR3 region: CASSRGLASGELFF. In DNA form, the CDR3 reads TGTGCCAGCAGCCGGGGACTAGCGTCCGGGGAGCTGTTTTTT.

The genes are TRBV6-1 and TRBJ1-5; D unclear. V lost 0 bases to trimming and J lost 1 base, with 7 bases between them. CDR3 length: 15 residues. Germline V gives CDR1 MNHNS, CDR2 SASEGT. CDR3: CASSEAGPSNQPQHF. The CDR3 coding sequence is TGTGCCAGCAGTGAAGCAGGGCCGAGCAATCAGCCCCAGCATTTT.

V and J are TRBV10-1 and TRBJ1-1; D is perhaps TRBD1 (6 bases). V was cut by 0 bases and J by 5 bases, with 16 bases left in between. The CDR3 runs to 16 residues. Germline CDR1 WNHNN, CDR2 SYGVQD (reference sequence). CDR3 DNA: TGCGCCAGCAGTGAGTCGATGGAGGGGCAGGGGACTGAAGCTTTCTTT. Amino acid sequence: CASSESMEGQGTEAFF.

This clone was recorded only once. The V call is TRBV13, the J call TRBJ2-5; perhaps TRBD2 as D (7 bases). V was clipped by 1 base and J by 1 base, with 10 bases between them. CDR1 and CDR2 (germline): PRHDT, FYEKMQ (reference sequence). CDR3 length: 15 residues. The CDR3 here is CASSLEGGAQETQYF. CDR3 coding DNA: TGTGCCAGCAGCTTAGAGGGGGGGGCCCAAGAGACCCAGTACTTC.

The chain employs TRBV4-1 and TRBJ1-1; possible D gene TRBD1, 5 bases. Germline lookup yields CDR1 MGHRA and CDR2 YSYEKL. V was trimmed by 0 bases and J by 1 base, leaving 21 bases between them. CDR3 length equals 19 residues. CDR3 in DNA: TGCGCCAGCAGCCAAGATCGGGGAGGACCGCCGAGGGGGAACACTGAAGCTTTCTTT. Its protein product is CASSQDRGGPPRGNTEAFF.

This chain connects TRBV9 to TRBJ1-5; 10 bases align to TRBD1. The CDR3 is 14 residues long. Trimming cost V 10 bases and J 1 base; bases outside gene matches: 5. Germline V lookup: CDR1 SGDLS, CDR2 YYNGEE. The DNA for the CDR3 is TGTGCCGGACGGACAGGGGGAAGCAATCAGCCCCAGCATTTT. Protein: CAGRTGGSNQPQHF.

The J gene is TRBJ2-7, the V gene TRBV19; unclear D gene. The ends were cut back, 0 bases at V and 4 bases at J, with 7 bases in the middle. The CDR3 length is 13 residues. CDR1 and CDR2 from the germline V gene are LNHDA and SQIVND (reference sequence). The CDR3 DNA reads as TGTGCCAGTAGTATAGATTCCAGGTACGAGCAGTACTTC. It encodes CASSIDSRYEQYF.

This rearrangement joins TRBV7-6 to TRBJ1-2; D remains unclear. The CDR3 covers 15 residues. Trimming cost V 2 bases and J 8 bases, with 18 bases left between them. CDR1 is SGHVS, CDR2 FNYEAQ, per germline. CDR3 residues: CASSLSRITRRGYTF. The CDR3 nucleotides are TGTGCCAGCAGCTTATCCCGTATTACCCGCAGGGGCTACACCTTC.

The rearrangement links TRBV6-1 to TRBJ1-1; D gene ambiguous. This CDR3 has 14 residues. Germline V CDR1 and CDR2: MNHNS, SASEGT. The V end lost 4 bases, the J end lost 1 base, and 10 bases lay between the germline ends. Here the CDR3 reads CASSAPGRNTEAFF. The CDR3 nucleotides are TGTGCCAGCAGTGCACCGGGGAGGAACACTGAAGCTTTCTTT.

The rearrangement uses TRBV2 and TRBJ2-1; 9 positions match TRBD2. V lost 4 bases and J lost 7; bases outside the gene matches: 8. This CDR3 comprises 15 residues. Germline loops: CDR1 SNHLY, CDR2 FYNNEI. The DNA of the CDR3 is TGTGCCAGCAGTGTCCTAGGCGGGGGGGGGAATGAGCAGTTCTTC. Protein product: CASSVLGGGGNEQFF. Together with reference TRBV2 and TRBJ2-1, the CDR3 gives the full variable domain: EPEVTQTPSHQVTQMGQEVILRCVPISNHLYFYWYRQILGQKVEFLVSFYNNEISEKSEIFDDQFSVERPDGSNFTLKIRSTKLEDSAMYFCASSVLGGGGNEQFFGPGTRLTVL.

The V gene is TRBV10-1, the J gene TRBJ1-1; 7 bases fit TRBD1. The CDR3 is 14 amino acids. CDR1 is WNHNN and CDR2 is SYGVQD in the germline V gene (reference sequence). With 6 bases clipped from V and 2 bases from J, the junction kept 6 bases outside the gene matches. This CDR3 reads CASSKGQANTEAFF. The DNA for the CDR3 is TGCGCCAGCAGCAAAGGACAGGCTAACACTGAAGCTTTCTTT.

The rearrangement uses TRBV29-1 and TRBJ1-5, with D perhaps matching TRBD1 (5 bases). Germline V gene data show CDR1 as SQVTM and CDR2 as ANQGSEA. Trimming shortened V by 4 bases and J by 3 bases, and 10 bases separated the two germline ends. CDR3 size: 13 residues. The chain's CDR3 is CSVAARANQPQHF. DNA for the CDR3: TGCAGCGTTGCTGCCAGGGCCAATCAGCCCCAGCATTTT.

The V gene is TRBV18, the J gene TRBJ1-5; D gene uncertain. V was trimmed by 3 bases and J by 6 bases, leaving 15 bases between them. Germline assignment: CDR1 KGHSH and CDR2 LQKENI. This CDR3 has 15 residues. The CDR3 DNA sequence: TGTGCCAGCTCACCGAAAACCCCTGATGGTCAGCCCCAGCATTTT. Amino acid sequence: CASSPKTPDGQPQHF.

V is TRBV7-9 and J is TRBJ1-5; unclear D gene. The CDR3 covers 15 residues. Germline loops: CDR1 SEHNR, CDR2 FQNEAQ (reference sequence). Trimming pared 1 base from V and 3 bases from J, leaving 10 bases between. The CDR3 here is CASSLGTTTNQPQHF. The CDR3 DNA reads as TGTGCCAGCAGCTTAGGTACGACAACCAATCAGCCCCAGCATTTT. Filled out from reference TRBV7-9 and TRBJ1-5, the complete variable domain reads DTGVSQNPRHKITKRGQNVTFRCDPISEHNRLYWYRQTLGQGPEFLTYFQNEAQLEKSRLLSDRFSAERPKGSFSTLEIQRTEQGDSAMYLCASSLGTTTNQPQHFGDGTRLSIL.

The chain is built from TRBV5-1 and TRBJ2-1; D gene uncertain. The germline gives CDR1 SGHRS, CDR2 YFSETQ. There are 11 residues in the CDR3. Trimming removed 0 bases at V and 8 bases at J, with 3 bases between. The CDR3 bases are TGCGCCAGCAGCTTGGTGGATGAGCAGTTCTTC. Translated, it gives CASSLVDEQFF.

This chain links TRBV5-4 with TRBJ2-1, with 8 positions matching TRBD2. Germline trimming cut 0 bases from V and 4 bases from J; bases unmatched to any gene: 6. The germline V gene encodes CDR1 SGHNT and CDR2 YYREEE (reference sequence). The CDR3 is made up of 16 amino acids. DNA of the CDR3: TGTGCCAGCAGCTTGGGTGGATTAGCGGGGTACAATGAGCAGTTCTTC. This encodes CASSLGGLAGYNEQFF.

V usage is TRBV6-5 and J usage is TRBJ2-6; D not certain. The V end lost 2 bases, the J end lost 2 bases, and 7 bases lay between the germline ends. CDR1 and CDR2 (germline): MNHEY, SVGAGI. CDR3 length equals 15 residues. Here the CDR3 reads CASSYVAAGANVLTF. DNA for the CDR3: TGTGCCAGCAGTTACGTGGCTGCTGGGGCCAACGTCCTGACTTTC.

V and J are TRBV19 and TRBJ1-5; 8 bases match TRBD1. CDR1 LNHDA and CDR2 SQIVND come from the germline V gene (reference sequence). V lost 6 bases and J lost 6; bases outside the gene matches: 7. The length of the CDR3 is 14 residues. The CDR3 protein is CASRVTGEIQPQHF. Written as DNA, the CDR3 is TGTGCCAGTAGGGTGACAGGGGAGATTCAGCCCCAGCATTTT.

J is TRBJ1-5 and V is TRBV11-2; D remains ambiguous. The CDR3 is 14 residues long. CDR1 and CDR2 from the germline V gene are SGHAT and FQNNGV. The germline V and J ends were trimmed by 2 bases and 11 bases, with 16 bases remaining between them. The CDR3 loop reads CASSLTSREGTQHF. Here the CDR3 DNA reads TGTGCCAGCAGCTTAACATCACGGGAAGGGACCCAGCATTTT.

The chain links TRBV6-5 to TRBJ2-2; 8 nucleotides line up with TRBD2. V shed 5 bases, J shed 7 bases, and the junction held 6 bases outside the gene matches. The CDR3 extends over 14 amino acids. Germline CDR1 reads MNHEY; CDR2 reads SVGAGI. CDR3 residues: CASSNGGVGGELFF. As DNA, the CDR3 is TGTGCCAGCAGTAACGGGGGGGTCGGCGGGGAGCTGTTTTTT.

The chain is built from TRBV6-4 and TRBJ1-5, with D possibly being TRBD1 (5 bases). The V gene lost 3 bases and the J gene lost 7 bases, with 16 bases spanning the gap. There are 15 residues in the CDR3. The germline V gene has CDR1 MRHNA and CDR2 SNTAGT. The CDR3 loop reads CASSDRQGVEQPQHF. The CDR3 nucleotides read TGTGCCAGCAGTGATCGCCAGGGAGTGGAACAGCCCCAGCATTTT.